This T cell receptor (beta chain) was profiled in a study of cytomegalovirus exposure and HLA in healthy donors. Healthy bone marrow donors supplied every sample. 60 Vbeta and 13 Jbeta primers were used in PCR. Libraries were prepared by immunoSEQ multiplex PCR; TCRdb keeps only in-frame clonotypes and omits some of them. The table records some 85,000 clones, approximately 77% of them present only once. The V end lost 4 bases, the J end lost 1 base, and 16 bases lay between the germline ends. Germline values: CDR1 MNHNS, CDR2 SASEGT. The CDR3 runs 16 residues. This chain connects TRBV6-1 to TRBJ1-1; TRBD1 might be the D (5 bases). This TCR came from a man aged 30 to 39 in good health and CMV-seronegative. The material sequenced was PBMCs. DNA for the CDR3: TGTGCCAGCAGTGTTGGGAGGCAGGGATCGAACACTGAAGCTTTCTTT. The encoded protein is CASSVGRQGSNTEAFF.